The clone carrying this T cell receptor (beta chain) was detected a few times. Here immunoSEQ multiplex PCR was the method, and the copy in TCRdb shows in-frame clones only, minus some. This sample yields about 85,000 clones, of which around nine tenths are seen a single time; 7.5% to 8% belongs to the top ten. This sample stems from a study of control samples from healthy donors and cancer patients. V was pared by 3 bases and J by 4 bases, with 13 bases between. The length of the CDR3 is 15 residues. CDR1 is LNHDA and CDR2 is SQIVND in the germline V gene (reference sequence). This TCR was sampled from a woman aged 55 to 70 in good health. Sequencing was carried out using blood. The chain joins TRBV19 to TRBJ1-5; D is ambiguous. The CDR3: CASSIPQSLNQPQHF. In DNA, the CDR3 is TGTGCCAGTAGTATCCCCCAGAGCCTTAATCAGCCCCAGCATTTT.